These 13 T cell receptor beta chains share one sample of origin, sequenced in a study of T cell repertoires in cytomegalovirus infection. One entry per CDR3 protein, called by TCRdb with MiXCR from the reads. The sample holds some 940,000 distinct CDR3 sequences, roughly a third seen once. What these receptors recognize is not known. This specimen was cultured CD8+ T cells from PBMCs, taken from culture after CMV antigen stimulation. These receptors were collected from a human donor in good health (CMV status not recorded). Some clones in this sample may be carry-over from other donors' samples.

CDR3 amino acids: CASSLTSESSGNTDTQYF. As DNA, the CDR3 is TGTGCCAGCAGCTTAACAAGCGAATCTAGCGGTAACACAGATACGCAGTATTTT. The rearrangement uses TRBV7-3 and TRBJ2-3; 7 positions match TRBD2. Germline CDR1 and CDR2: SGHTA and FQGTGA. The junction had 11 bases not matched to a gene; V was cut back by 0 bases and J by 2 bases. The CDR3 has 18 amino acids.

This sequence joins TRBV7-8 and TRBJ1-4; no clear D. Germline lookup yields CDR1 SGHVS and CDR2 FQNEAQ. This CDR3 comprises 15 residues. Between the trimmed V and J ends, which lost 5 bases and 0 bases, there was a span of 10 bases. The CDR3 loop is CASSPRRTTNEKLFF. The CDR3 region has the DNA TGTGCCAGCAGCCCACGACGGACAACTAATGAAAAACTGTTTTTT.

A few counts support this clonotype. The J gene is TRBJ2-1, the V gene TRBV6-2 or TRBV6-3, with TRBD2 matching 8 bases. Germline CDR1 is MNHEY and CDR2 is SVGEGT. The CDR3 has 16 residues. Unmatched junction bases numbered 19, after V lost 6 bases and J lost 12 bases. CDR3 in amino acids: CASSQQAGVFGRVQFF. CDR3 DNA: TGTGCCAGCAGCCAGCAAGCGGGGGTATTTGGTCGTGTGCAGTTCTTC.

On this clonotype itself: One base away lies a much larger clone, so this may be a sequencing read error. This chain joins TRBV7-9 and TRBJ2-7; no reliable D call. Germline V gives CDR1 SEHNR, CDR2 FQNEAQ (reference sequence). The ends were cut back, 3 bases at V and 8 bases at J, with 14 bases in the middle. The CDR3 spans 13 residues. The CDR3 protein is CASSFWEGDKQYF. The CDR3 coding sequence is TGTGCCAGCAGCTTCTGGGAAGGCGACAAGCAGTACTTC.

This clonotype was picked up many times. CDR3 loop: CASSLFSGGAGVTGELFF. The DNA for the CDR3 is TGTGCCAGCAGCTTATTTAGCGGGGGGGCCGGGGTTACCGGGGAGCTGTTTTTT. V gene TRBV7-2 combines with J gene TRBJ2-2, with 11 bases fitting TRBD2. The V segment lost 2 bases and the J segment 5 bases; nucleotides outside the gene matches: 10. Germline V gives CDR1 SGHTA, CDR2 FQGNSA. The CDR3 runs 18 residues.

DNA of the CDR3: TGTGCCAGCAGTGAGGGACACTTGAACACTGAAGCTTTCTTT. It codes for CASSEGHLNTEAFF. V is TRBV2 and J is TRBJ1-1; possibly TRBD1 for D (6 bases). CDR1 and CDR2 from the germline V gene are SNHLY and FYNNEI. The CDR3 spans 14 residues. V lost 3 bases, J lost 0 bases, and 8 bases lay in between.

This clonotype was recorded a few times. The chain carries TRBV6-8 and TRBJ2-2; D uncertain. Deletions cut 7 bases from V and 3 bases from J, with 6 bases between. Germline V gene sequence: CDR1 MNHGY, CDR2 SAAAGT. This CDR3 has 12 residues. CDR3: CASKGYTGELFF. In DNA, the CDR3 is TGTGCCAGCAAAGGTTACACCGGGGAGCTGTTTTTT.

The rearrangement uses TRBV7-9 and TRBJ2-1; maybe TRBD1 (6 bases). Germline CDR1 is SEHNR and CDR2 is FQNEAQ (reference sequence). V lost 5 bases, J lost 9 bases, and 14 bases lay in between. The CDR3 contains 13 residues. This CDR3 is CASSQDSWTEQFF. The CDR3 nucleotides are TGTGCCAGCAGCCAGGACAGTTGGACTGAGCAGTTCTTC. Based on the CDR3 plus reference TRBV7-9 and TRBJ2-1, the full variable domain is DTGVSQNPRHKITKRGQNVTFRCDPISEHNRLYWYRQTLGQGPEFLTYFQNEAQLEKSRLLSDRFSAERPKGSFSTLEIQRTEQGDSAMYLCASSQDSWTEQFFGPGTRLTVL.

This clonotype was counted once. This chain links TRBV5-5 with TRBJ2-7; TRBD2 might be the D (5 bases). CDR1 is SGHKS and CDR2 is YYEKEE in the germline V gene (reference sequence). The CDR3 has 16 amino acids. V lost 4 bases and J 6 bases, leaving 23 bases between the germline ends. The CDR3 protein is CASSQLTGNSVFEQYF. CDR3 DNA: TGTGCCAGCAGCCAACTTACCGGGAACAGCGTCTTCGAGCAGTACTTC.

This clonotype was seen repeatedly, ten times or more. The gene calls are TRBV27 and TRBJ2-7; the match to TRBD1 covers 10 bases. Germline assignment: CDR1 MNHEY and CDR2 SMNVEV (reference sequence). The V and J ends lost 6 bases and 3 bases, in that order; junction bases with no gene match: 5. The CDR3 length is 14 residues. The CDR3 region has the DNA TGTGCCAGCAGCTTCGGACAGGGGGGCTACGAGCAGTACTTC. It codes for CASSFGQGGYEQYF.

V gene TRBV5-1 combines with J gene TRBJ1-1, with D unresolved. V was pared by 0 bases and J by 1 base, with 10 bases between. This CDR3 comprises 15 residues. The germline V gene has CDR1 SGHRS and CDR2 YFSETQ. Here the CDR3 reads CASSLDPSQNTEAFF. The CDR3 DNA follows: TGCGCCAGCAGCTTGGACCCCAGTCAGAACACTGAAGCTTTCTTT.

The chain combines TRBV29-1 with TRBJ2-7; D is possibly TRBD2 (6 bases). Germline CDR1 and CDR2: SQVTM and ANQGSEA. The V end was cut by 4 bases, the J end by 1 base, with 8 bases between. The CDR3 is 12 residues long. CDR3 sequence reads: CSVAEGSYEQYF. The DNA of the CDR3 is TGCAGCGTTGCGGAGGGTTCCTACGAGCAGTACTTC.

The chain has TRBV12-3 or TRBV12-4 and TRBJ2-7, with D perhaps TRBD1 (5 bases). The CDR3 is 13 residues long. Trimming stripped 6 bases from V and 2 bases from J, with 11 bases between. The CDR3 DNA follows: TGTGCCAGCAGGCAAGAAGGGGCCTACGAGCAGTACGTC. Its protein product is CASRQEGAYEQYV.